Below are 29 T cell receptor beta chains sequenced from a single sample in a study of identical twins. TCRdb used MiXCR to reprocess the 5' RACE reads, holding one entry per CDR3 protein. The table lists 690,000 or so distinct CDR3 sequences, 8.6% of them singletons. These same data were also listed under a study on yellow fever vaccine responses in identical twins.

The material sequenced was PBMCs. Receptor source: a woman aged 18-29 years in good health.

This clonotype appeared many times. The chain is built from TRBV12-3 or TRBV12-4 and TRBJ2-4; TRBD1 matches at 7 bases. The V segment lost 4 bases and the J segment 6 bases; nucleotides outside the gene matches: 6. The CDR3 covers 14 residues. CDR3 DNA: TGTGCCAGCAGTTCAGGGACAGTGGGAAACATTCAGTACTTC. It encodes CASSSGTVGNIQYF.

The chain combines TRBV11-2 with TRBJ2-7; possibly TRBD1 or TRBD2 for D (6 bases each). V was shortened by 0 bases and J by 3 bases, with 12 bases between the two germline ends. Germline lookup yields CDR1 SGHAT and CDR2 FQNNGV. The CDR3 consists of 15 residues. The CDR3 region has the DNA TGTGCCAGCAGCTTAGACCCAGGGGAGGTCTACGAGCAGTACTTC. Amino acid sequence: CASSLDPGEVYEQYF.

The chain joins TRBV3-1 to TRBJ2-7; D is possibly TRBD1 (8 bases). The germline gives CDR1 LGHDT, CDR2 YNNKEL (reference sequence). Trimming removed 3 bases at V and 3 bases at J, with 15 bases between. The CDR3 totals 15 residues. The chain's CDR3 is CASSHGGTGSYEQYF. The DNA of the CDR3 is TGTGCCAGCAGCCACGGGGGGACAGGTAGCTACGAGCAGTACTTC.

This clonotype has just one count. As DNA, the CDR3 is TGTGCCTGCGGGGGTGGCGCGGGAAAACTGTTTTTT. Its translation is CACGGGAGKLFF. V usage is TRBV30 and J usage is TRBJ1-4; TRBD1 is a possible D gene (5 bases). Per the germline V gene, CDR1 is GTSNPN and CDR2 is SVGIG (reference sequence). This CDR3 region has 12 residues. Trimming removed 6 bases from V and 10 bases from J, with 15 bases in between.

This clonotype was detected ten times or more. This chain uses TRBV14 with TRBJ1-2; 7 bases align to TRBD1. Germline V gene data show CDR1 as SGHDN and CDR2 as FVKESK. The CDR3 consists of 14 residues. Trimming at V came to 4 bases and at J to 4 bases, leaving 6 bases not matched to a gene. The CDR3 loop is CASSLGTEPYGYTF. The CDR3 bases are TGTGCCAGCAGCCTGGGGACAGAACCCTATGGCTACACCTTC.

The chain recombines TRBV29-1 with TRBJ2-7; D may match TRBD1 or TRBD2 (5 bases each). Germline V CDR1 and CDR2: SQVTM, ANQGSEA. The V end was cut by 7 bases, the J end by 3 bases, with 16 bases between. CDR3 size: 13 residues. The CDR3 sequence is CSGTRDANYEQYF. CDR3 DNA sequence: TGCAGCGGAACTAGGGACGCCAACTACGAGCAGTACTTC.

The J gene is TRBJ2-5, the V gene TRBV7-9; TRBD1 is a possible D gene (6 bases). V was trimmed by 5 bases and J by 5 bases, leaving 21 bases between them. This CDR3 is 16 amino acids long. Per the germline V gene, CDR1 is SEHNR and CDR2 is FQNEAQ (reference sequence). CDR3 nucleotides: TGTGCCAGCAGCCCCCCAGGGGCGGTTCTGTCGGAGACCCAGTACTTC. This encodes CASSPPGAVLSETQYF.

The V and J genes are TRBV5-1 and TRBJ2-4; 10 bases are a match to TRBD2. This CDR3 is built from 17 residues. Trimming took 0 bases from V and 8 from J; bases not matched to a gene: 11. CDR1 is SGHRS, CDR2 YFSETQ, per germline. CDR3 nucleotide sequence: TGCGCCAGCAGCTTGGAGCCAGCGGGAGGGCCGGGGGACATTCAGTACTTC. It specifies CASSLEPAGGPGDIQYF.

The rearrangement links TRBV3-1 to TRBJ2-3; D is possibly TRBD1 or TRBD2 (5 bases each). Looked up from germline, CDR1 is LGHDT and CDR2 is YNNKEL (reference sequence). V lost 0 bases, J lost 6 bases, and 22 bases lay in between. The CDR3 is 18 residues long. CDR3 coding DNA: TGTGCCAGCAGCCAAGATTCGTTGCCGGGACCAGACGGCGATACGCAGTATTTT. The encoded protein is CASSQDSLPGPDGDTQYF.

This clonotype was counted only a few times. V is TRBV7-2 and J is TRBJ2-7; perhaps TRBD1 as D (7 bases). V was clipped by 0 bases and J by 6 bases, with 9 bases between them. The CDR3 covers 13 residues. Germline-derived CDR1 and CDR2 are SGHTA and FQGNSA. This CDR3 reads CASSLARGAEQYF. In nucleotides, the CDR3 is TGTGCCAGCAGCTTAGCCAGGGGGGCCGAGCAGTACTTC.

A remark on this clonotype: Compared with germline, one end of the junction differs, possibly owing to a read error. The V call is TRBV7-7, the J call TRBJ2-2; 9 nucleotides align to TRBD1. Germline CDR1 is SSHAT and CDR2 is FNYEAQ (reference sequence). This CDR3 region has 15 residues. In nucleotides, the CDR3 is TGTGCTAGCAGCGCCTCTACAGGGGGCTTCGGGGAGCTGTTTTTT. This gives the protein CASSASTGGFGELFF.

This CDR3 is CSTRDSSYEQYF. CDR3 sequence (DNA): TGCAGCACCCGGGACAGCTCCTACGAGCAGTACTTC. This chain connects TRBV29-1 to TRBJ2-7, with 7 bases identical to TRBD1. Losses at the gene ends were 8 bases for V and 0 bases for J; bases not matched to a gene: 4. Germline-derived CDR1 and CDR2 are SQVTM and ANQGSEA. The CDR3 runs to 12 residues.

Only one count was recorded for this clonotype. The genes are TRBV29-1 and TRBJ2-3; 7 nucleotides line up with TRBD2. The CDR3 has 14 residues. CDR1 and CDR2 from the germline V gene are SQVTM and ANQGSEA. V trimming: 8 bases; J trimming: 6 bases; junction bases outside the gene matches: 14. DNA of the CDR3: TGCAGCCTCCAAGAGTGGACTAGTGGGGATACGCAGTATTTT. It specifies CSLQEWTSGDTQYF.

Many counts were recorded for this clonotype. An end of the junction does not agree with germline; a read error may underlie this. The chain combines TRBV7-7 with TRBJ2-3; 8 bases map to TRBD1. Germline V gene data show CDR1 as SSHAT and CDR2 as FNYEAQ (reference sequence). The CDR3 is 14 residues long. The CDR3 region has the DNA TGTGCTAGCAGCCGGACAGGGACGACAGATACGCAGTATTTT. Its protein is CASSRTGTTDTQYF.

Many counts were recorded for this clonotype. This sequence joins TRBV4-1 and TRBJ2-5; 10 bases are a match to TRBD2. Germline CDR1 is MGHRA and CDR2 is YSYEKL. The CDR3 spans 17 residues. V was clipped by 1 base and J by 2 bases; unmatched bases: 7. In nucleotides, the CDR3 is TGCGCCAGCAGCCAAGCGAGGTTAGCGGGAGGACAAGAGACCCAGTACTTC. Translated: CASSQARLAGGQETQYF.

The chain recombines TRBV10-3 with TRBJ2-3; 9 bases agree with TRBD2. Trimming cost V 3 bases and J 2 bases; bases outside gene matches: 6. The CDR3 has 16 amino acids. Germline CDR1 ENHRY, CDR2 SYGVKD. The chain's CDR3 is CAISELAGVHTDTQYF. The CDR3 nucleotides read TGTGCCATCAGTGAACTAGCGGGCGTACACACAGATACGCAGTATTTT.

This clonotype was seen a handful of times. The J gene is TRBJ2-7, the V gene TRBV28; unclear D gene. The CDR3 has 14 amino acids. From germline, CDR1 is MDHEN and CDR2 SYDVKM. V was cut by 6 bases and J by 5 bases, with 17 bases left in between. CDR3 DNA sequence: TGTGCCAGCAGGTCTCCTGACTTGCGTGACGAGCAGTACTTC. This gives the protein CASRSPDLRDEQYF.

J is TRBJ2-1 and V is TRBV4-2; D is possibly TRBD1 (5 bases). The CDR3 spans 13 residues. Trimming took 11 bases from V and 5 from J, leaving 16 bases between them. Germline V gene sequence: CDR1 LGHNA, CDR2 YNFKEQ. DNA of the CDR3: TGTGCCCCCGGCAGGGTCGTGAACAATGAGCAGTTCTTC. It translates to CAPGRVVNNEQFF.

V and J are TRBV3-1 and TRBJ1-3; 7 bases fit TRBD1. There are 15 residues in the CDR3. Trimming took 3 bases from V and 4 from J; bases not matched to a gene: 6. CDR1 and CDR2 (germline): LGHDT, YNNKEL (reference sequence). The CDR3: CASSHKTGPGNTIYF. The CDR3 DNA reads as TGTGCCAGCAGCCACAAGACAGGGCCCGGAAACACCATATATTTT.

In its sample, this clonotype was seen a few times. This chain joins TRBV20-1 and TRBJ1-2, with no clear D. Germline CDR1 reads DFQATT; CDR2 reads SNEGSKA (reference sequence). The germline V and J ends were trimmed by 3 bases and 8 bases, with 16 bases remaining between them. The CDR3 has 13 amino acids. The CDR3, as DNA: TGCAGTGCTAGTGGAGTAGGGAGAGGGGGCTACACCTTC. Translation: CSASGVGRGGYTF.

The chain recombines TRBV3-1 with TRBJ2-1; TRBD2 matches 8 bases. Germline V gene lookup returns CDR1 LGHDT and CDR2 YNNKEL (reference sequence). J was trimmed by 6 bases and V by 1 base; bases with no gene match: 8. CDR3 size: 16 residues. DNA of the CDR3: TGTGCCAGCAGCCAAGGGGTTAGCGGGATCCGCAATGAGCAGTTCTTC. Its translation: CASSQGVSGIRNEQFF.

V usage is TRBV27 and J usage is TRBJ2-1; D is undetermined. This CDR3 comprises 13 residues. The ends were cut back, 7 bases at V and 3 bases at J, with 10 bases in the middle. CDR1 and CDR2 from the germline V gene are MNHEY and SMNVEV (reference sequence). CDR3 bases: TGTGCCAGCAAGTTGACGGGCTACAATGAGCAGTTCTTC. This codes for CASKLTGYNEQFF.

This clonotype was seen at least ten times. The J gene is TRBJ2-7, the V gene TRBV28; 7 positions match TRBD1. This CDR3 comprises 13 residues. V was clipped by 5 bases and J by 3 bases; unmatched bases: 4. From germline, CDR1 is MDHEN and CDR2 SYDVKM. CDR3 protein: CASSPGTDYEQYF. Here the CDR3 DNA reads TGTGCCAGCAGTCCAGGGACAGACTACGAGCAGTACTTC.

The sample holds many counts of this clonotype. V is TRBV7-9 and J is TRBJ1-5, with TRBD1 as a possible D gene (5 bases). Trimming cost V 1 base and J 4 bases, with 17 bases left between them. The CDR3 covers 17 residues. Germline V gene lookup returns CDR1 SEHNR and CDR2 FQNEAQ (reference sequence). CDR3: CASSLGDQAYNNQPQHF. The CDR3 coding sequence is TGTGCCAGCAGCTTAGGGGACCAGGCCTACAATAATCAGCCCCAGCATTTT.

This clonotype has only a few counts. The chain couples TRBV25-1 to TRBJ1-1; 7 bases match TRBD1. Germline V gene data show CDR1 as MGHDK and CDR2 as SYGVNS. V lost 8 bases, J lost 2 bases, and 8 bases stayed unmatched. The CDR3 covers 14 residues. The CDR3, as DNA: TGTGCCAGCCTCCCGGGACAGAGAAACACTGAAGCTTTCTTT. Protein: CASLPGQRNTEAFF.

This clonotype was observed a few times. This rearrangement joins TRBV29-1 to TRBJ1-2, with D maybe TRBD1 (5 bases). Germline CDR1 and CDR2: SQVTM and ANQGSEA. This CDR3 has 12 amino acids. V was shortened by 6 bases and J by 4 bases, with 12 bases between the two germline ends. Here the CDR3 reads CSVIGASYGYTF. CDR3 nucleotide sequence: TGCAGCGTGATAGGGGCAAGCTATGGCTACACCTTC. The entire variable domain, with the rest obtained from reference TRBV29-1 and TRBJ1-2, is as follows: SAVISQKPSRDICQRGTSLTIQCQVDSQVTMMFWYRQQPGQSLTLIATANQGSEATYESGFVIDKFPISRPNLTFSTLTVSNMSPEDSSIYLCSVIGASYGYTFGSGTRLTVV.

This clonotype came up many times. This rearrangement joins TRBV5-1 to TRBJ1-4; 7 nucleotides line up with TRBD1. CDR1 and CDR2 (germline): SGHRS, YFSETQ. The V gene end was trimmed by 4 bases and the J gene end by 7 bases; junction bases not matched to a gene: 1. The CDR3 is made up of 12 amino acids. The CDR3 protein is CASSGDSEKLFF. CDR3 sequence (DNA): TGCGCCAGCAGCGGGGACAGTGAAAAACTGTTTTTT. The variable domain in full, completed from reference TRBV5-1 and TRBJ1-4, reads KAGVTQTPRYLIKTRGQQVTLSCSPISGHRSVSWYQQTPGQGLQFLFEYFSETQRNKGNFPGRFSGRQFSNSRSEMNVSTLELGDSALYLCASSGDSEKLFFGSGTQLSVL.

Of note for this clonotype: This clone may be a read error of a much larger clone one base away. The V call is TRBV7-7, the J call TRBJ2-1; 7 bases match TRBD1. The CDR3 extends over 15 amino acids. Germline CDR1 is SSHAT and CDR2 is FNYEAQ (reference sequence). The CDR3, as DNA: TGTGCTAGCAGCCCTCGACAGGGAATAACGGATGAGCAGTTCTTC. It yields the protein CASSPRQGITDEQFF.

The chain couples TRBV7-3 to TRBJ2-3; D is possibly TRBD1 or TRBD2 (5 bases each). This CDR3 is built from 13 residues. Germline loops: CDR1 SGHTA, CDR2 FQGTGA. Trimming took 8 bases from V and 4 from J, leaving 13 bases between them. The CDR3 loop is CASRGMGADTQYF. In nucleotides, the CDR3 is TGTGCCAGCCGAGGAATGGGGGCAGATACGCAGTATTTT.